This T cell receptor (beta chain) stems from a study of shared clonotypes between healthy human individuals. The repertoire was sequenced with immunoSEQ multiplex PCR; TCRdb's copy has only in-frame clones and lacks some. The data contain approximately 740,000 clones, almost 95% of them singletons. Selected positively for CCR7 and CD45RO-negative, naive CD8 cells excluded terminally differentiated effector memory CD45RA+ cells. Unmatched junction bases numbered 5, after V lost 2 bases and J lost 6 bases. Germline CDR1 SEHNR, CDR2 FQNEAQ (reference sequence). The CDR3 runs to 15 residues. Material for sequencing was naive CD8+ T cells sorted from blood. V and J are TRBV7-9 and TRBJ2-1; 9 bases agree with TRBD2. The clonotype originates from a man in his thirties or forties in good health. CDR3 loop: CASSLRLAGINEQFF. CDR3 DNA: TGTGCCAGCAGCTTAAGGCTAGCGGGGATCAATGAGCAGTTCTTC.